The sequence of this T cell receptor beta chain was determined in a study of cytomegalovirus exposure and HLA in healthy donors. Whole-study results and caveats: Among CMV-associated TCR beta chains, most appeared HLA-restricted in a later analysis. Follow-up analysis later connected one missense variant in DCLRE1C with trimming of TCR beta V- and J-genes. The listing of 150 to 200 TCR beta chains classed them as cytomegalovirus-associated.

Donors in the study were healthy people who gave bone marrow. Comments on this clone: Its target is unknown.

PCR involved 60 Vbeta and 13 Jbeta primers. Here immunoSEQ multiplex PCR was the method, and the copy in TCRdb shows in-frame clones only, minus some. The top ten hold 2% to 2.5% of the sample, which has over 95,000 clones, 74% seen once. The receptor was isolated from a human donor in good health. Sequencing was carried out using PBMCs.

Written as DNA, the CDR3 is TGTGCCAGCAGCCAGGGTACAGGGGGCAGGGACTATGGCTACACCTTC. This gives the protein CASSQGTGGRDYGYTF. The chain recombines TRBV4-2 with TRBJ1-2; 9 bases are shared with TRBD1. The CDR3 has 16 residues. Germline CDR1 is LGHNA and CDR2 is YNFKEQ. Trimming cost V 3 bases and J 3 bases; bases outside gene matches: 8.